Listed below are T cell receptor beta chains from one sample, sequenced in a study of blood T cell repertoires in COVID-19. The table came from immunoSEQ multiplex PCR; TCRdb's copy has only in-frame clones and leaves some out. This table holds a few hundred thousand clones, roughly 87% found once. The specimen sequenced was PBMCs or T cells enriched from blood (not recorded which). The receptors derive from a woman younger than 45 who had recovered from COVID-19. CDR3s include the opening cysteine and the closing phenylalanine or tryptophan. A D gene is named only where the DNA matches it firmly. Expanded clones get a size class; other rows say once, few or many, or leave the size out.

TRBV5-6	-	once	TRBJ2-1	CASNNPMARNEQFF	TGTGCCAGCAACAACCCCATGGCGCGGAATGAGCAGTTCTTC
TRBV6-5	-	-	TRBJ2-7	CASSPIPAGEQYF	TGTGCCAGCAGCCCCATCCCCGCGGGCGAGCAGTACTTC
TRBV30	TRBD1	-	TRBJ1-1	CAWRQSDRGLAEAFF	TGTGCCTGGAGGCAGTCCGACAGGGGGCTGGCTGAAGCTTTCTTT
TRBV5-5	-	-	TRBJ2-1	CASRSPGSLVNEQFF	TGTGCCAGCAGGTCACCCGGGTCCTTGGTGAATGAGCAGTTCTTC
TRBV7-9	-	-	TRBJ1-6	CASSRDGPGGSPLHF	TGTGCCAGCAGCCGCGACGGACCCGGGGGTTCACCCCTCCACTTT
TRBV3-1/TRBV3-2	-	-	TRBJ1-4	CASSQVEGGYEKLFF	TGTGCCAGCAGCCAAGTTGAGGGGGGGTATGAAAAACTGTTTTTT
TRBV5-4	-	-	TRBJ2-7	CASSLDLGALSYEQYF	TGTGCCAGCAGCTTGGATCTGGGGGCCCTCTCCTACGAGCAGTACTTC
TRBV9	-	-	TRBJ2-5	CASSAGVAAGAQYF	TGTGCCAGCAGCGCGGGGGTTGCAGCCGGAGCCCAGTACTTC
TRBV30	-	-	TRBJ1-1	CAGRTEGNTEAFF	TGTGCCGGGAGGACAGAAGGGAACACTGAAGCTTTCTTT
TRBV3-1/TRBV3-2	TRBD2	once	TRBJ2-5	CASSQDLASGASGETQYF	TGTGCCAGCAGCCAAGATTTGGCTAGCGGGGCCTCTGGGGAGACCCAGTACTTC
TRBV9	-	-	TRBJ1-6	CASSVSGDSYNSPLHF	TGTGCCAGCAGCGTATCCGGGGACTCGTATAATTCACCCCTCCACTTT
TRBV5-5	TRBD2	-	TRBJ2-3	CASSLLAGGGTDTQYF	TGTGCCAGCAGCTTGTTAGCGGGGGGGGGCACAGATACGCAGTATTTT
TRBV2	TRBD1	-	TRBJ1-5	CASSATGTVSHSNQPQHF	TGTGCCAGCAGCGCAACCGGGACAGTTTCCCATAGCAATCAGCCCCAGCATTTT
TRBV27	-	-	TRBJ2-1	CASTRGGGARNEQFF	TGTGCCAGCACACGAGGAGGGGGCGCGAGGAATGAGCAGTTCTTC
TRBV4-1	-	-	TRBJ1-2	CASSSRDKIYGYTF	TGCGCCAGCAGTTCCCGGGACAAGATCTATGGCTACACCTTC
TRBV4-1	TRBD2	few	TRBJ2-2	CASSLTIAGGPIGELFF	TGCGCCAGCAGCCTGACTATAGCGGGAGGGCCCATCGGGGAGCTGTTTTTT
TRBV10-3	TRBD1	-	TRBJ1-1	CAISERTGTGAGDAFF	TGTGCCATCAGTGAGCGGACCGGGACAGGGGCTGGTGACGCTTTCTTT
TRBV6-5	TRBD2	-	TRBJ2-7	CASSSPTSGSYEQYF	TGTGCCAGCAGTTCCCCGACTAGCGGCTCCTACGAGCAGTACTTC
TRBV2	TRBD1	-	TRBJ1-2	CASFWRQGAQRYGYTF	TGTGCCAGCTTTTGGAGACAGGGGGCCCAACGCTATGGCTACACCTTC
TRBV18	TRBD2	-	TRBJ2-5	CASAFSRGGGQETQYF	TGTGCCAGCGCATTCTCACGGGGGGGCGGCCAAGAGACCCAGTACTTC
TRBV2	TRBD1	-	TRBJ1-1	CASTGQGSTEAFF	TGTGCCAGCACGGGACAGGGCAGCACTGAAGCTTTCTTT
TRBV12-3/TRBV12-4	-	-	TRBJ1-1	CASSFRENTEAFF	TGTGCCAGCAGTTTTCGGGAGAACACTGAAGCTTTCTTT
TRBV18	-	-	TRBJ2-2	CASSPRTNTGELFF	TGTGCCAGCTCACCACGTACGAACACCGGGGAGCTGTTTTTT
TRBV27	-	-	TRBJ2-1	CASSAAGILDEQFF	TGTGCCAGCAGTGCCGCGGGGATACTCGATGAGCAGTTCTTC
TRBV7-9	-	-	TRBJ2-5	CASSKASGETQYF	TGTGCCAGCAGCAAAGCTTCCGGGGAGACCCAGTACTTC
TRBV19	TRBD2	-	TRBJ2-6	CASIRGRGSGANVLTF	TGTGCCAGTATCCGAGGGAGGGGATCAGGGGCCAACGTCCTGACTTTC
TRBV28	TRBD1	-	TRBJ2-7	CASSSGQGSYEQYF	TGTGCCAGCAGTTCCGGACAGGGATCCTACGAGCAGTACTTC
TRBV19	-	-	TRBJ2-5	CASSTVLWRETQYF	TGTGCCAGTAGTACGGTTTTGTGGCGGGAGACCCAGTACTTC
TRBV19	TRBD1	-	TRBJ2-7	CASSIPPGQGIYEQYF	TGTGCCAGTAGTATCCCGCCGGGACAGGGTATCTACGAGCAGTACTTC
TRBV9	TRBD1	once	TRBJ2-7	CASSPRDRGHEQYF	TGTGCCAGCAGCCCCCGGGACAGGGGGCACGAGCAGTACTTC
TRBV3-1/TRBV3-2	-	-	TRBJ2-7	CASSQTYGGGIEQYF	TGTGCCAGCAGCCAGACCTACGGAGGGGGCATCGAGCAGTACTTC
TRBV7-3	-	-	TRBJ2-3	CASSLKGVGGPQDTQYF	TGTGCCAGCAGCTTAAAGGGGGTTGGCGGGCCACAAGATACGCAGTATTTT
TRBV9	-	-	TRBJ1-1	CASSVVPDMNTEAFF	TGTGCCAGCAGCGTAGTTCCCGACATGAACACTGAAGCTTTCTTT